This T cell receptor (beta chain) was obtained from a study of a mutant IDH1 vaccine in newly diagnosed glioma. At the level of the study: Vaccines were first given 4-6 weeks after radiotherapy alone, or with temozolomide cycles.

Study-wide points: Vaccination elicited immune responses in around 92% of patients.

Notes on this clone: The antigen is undetermined.

The time point was: week 11, during vaccination. Vaccination comprised doses that each held 300 ug of mutant IDH1 20-mer peptide, plus topical imiquimod. Profiled with immunoSEQ multiplex PCR; TCRdb holds only in-frame clones, not every one. The sample consists of roughly 30,000 clones, 60% to 80% of them appearing once. Trimming cost V 4 bases and J 5 bases, with 21 bases left between them. The CDR3 loop spans 16 amino acids. Looked up from germline, CDR1 is SGHKS and CDR2 is YYEKEE (reference sequence). The TCR comes from a man aged 25 to 40 with glioma. Here the sequenced sample was PBMCs, taken from a glioma patient whose treatment included an IDH1 peptide vaccine. The chain has TRBV5-5 and TRBJ2-5; tentative D call: TRBD2 (6 bases). Written as DNA, the CDR3 is TGTGCCAGCAGCGCCGGGACTGAACTAGGCGGGGAGACCCAGTACTTC. This gives the protein CASSAGTELGGETQYF.